This TCR beta chain emerged from a study of T-cell reconstitution after alpha-beta-depleted transplantation in children. Molecular barcoding with unique molecular identifiers was used for the TCRbeta library. TCRdb re-called the PCR reads through MiXCR, storing one row per CDR3 protein. This table holds 250,000 to 400,000 distinct CDR3 sequences, roughly 21% found once. V was clipped by 3 bases and J by 7 bases; unmatched bases: 14. In germline, CDR1 is LNHNV, CDR2 YYDKDF (reference sequence). This CDR3 is 19 amino acids long. General study findings and limits: At one year after transplant, newly produced T cells mostly accounted for T-cell counts and diversity.

Remarks on this clonotype: The antigen remains undetermined.

V is TRBV15 and J is TRBJ2-1; 14 bases map to TRBD2. This sequence was found in a male patient aged 10 to 17 who had a stem cell transplant for acute lymphoblastic leukemia, so the T cells may come from the graft donor. The source material was PBMCs, mostly from graft donor cells, sampled 180 days after TCRalphabeta/CD19-depleted stem cell transplant. The chain's CDR3 is CATSSAMLGTSGSRNEQFF. DNA of the CDR3: TGTGCCACCAGCAGCGCCATGCTCGGGACTAGCGGGAGTAGGAATGAGCAGTTCTTC.